This TCR beta chain was sequenced during a study of STAT3 mutations in large granular lymphocyte leukemia. The overall study: 40% of treated T-LGLL patients showed hematologic response to immunosuppression. Overall study results and limits: In several patients, dominant TCR clone burden exceeded STAT3 mutant burden. Clonal expansion was inferred from samples taken at other timepoints. Every T-cell large granular lymphocyte leukemia patient had at least one immunodominant TCR beta clonotype. TCR clonotype switching after therapy occurred in about 30% of the 18 patients.

Only in-frame clones appear in the TCRdb table, and some are missing; sequencing was by immunoSEQ multiplex PCR. The repertoire includes roughly 30,000 clones, 60% to 85% of them detected once, and about 29% sits in the top ten. In regard to this clone: Antigen: not known.

This clonotype was sampled from a woman in her fifties or sixties with T-cell large granular lymphocyte leukemia. Some clones in this sample may be carry-over from other donors' samples. The sample comprised peripheral blood mononuclear cells.

CDR3 DNA sequence: TGTGCCAGCTCACCCGGGTCCGGTAATGAAAAACTGTTTTTT. Translation: CASSPGSGNEKLFF. J is TRBJ1-4 and V is TRBV18; D is undetermined. The germline V and J ends were trimmed by 3 bases and 4 bases, with 9 bases remaining between them. Germline V gene data show CDR1 as KGHSH and CDR2 as LQKENI. The length of the CDR3 is 14 residues.